The rows below give T cell receptor beta chains drawn from one sample of a study of T cells in pancreatic ductal adenocarcinoma. The data were produced by immunoSEQ multiplex PCR, yet TCRdb's version contains in-frame clones alone and is incomplete. The sample carries 85,000 to 120,000 clones, more than 90% recorded once. The source material was PBMCs. These receptors originate from a human donor with pancreatic ductal adenocarcinoma. CDR3s include the opening cysteine and the closing phenylalanine or tryptophan. The D gene is left open where the match is weak. Clone sizes are given selectively: once, few, many, or a class where the clone is expanded.

few	TRBV2	-	TRBJ1-1	TGTGCCAGCAGTGGATCAGGGCCTGAAGCTTTCTTT	CASSGSGPEAFF
-	TRBV5-8	-	TRBJ2-7	TGTGCCAGCAACCCCGCCAAGGGGCCCAGCTCCTACGAGCAGTACTTC	CASNPAKGPSSYEQYF
-	TRBV29-1	-	TRBJ2-5	TGCAGCGTTGCGTCCGAGACCCAGTACTTC	CSVASETQYF
-	TRBV2	-	TRBJ2-6	TGTGCCAGCAGGCTAAGCCGGGGTGGGGCCAACGTCCTGACTTTC	CASRLSRGGANVLTF
-	TRBV10-2	TRBD2	TRBJ2-7	TGCGCCAGCAGTGAGAGGACTAGCGGGGTCCGTAAGCAGTACTTC	CASSERTSGVRKQYF
-	TRBV5-1	-	TRBJ2-7	TGCGCCAGCAGCTTGGCCGGAGATACCTACGAGCAGTACTTC	CASSLAGDTYEQYF
-	TRBV4-1	-	TRBJ2-1	TGCGCCAGCAGCCAAGTCCTAGATGTGCAGTTCTTC	CASSQVLDVQFF
-	TRBV7-2	-	TRBJ2-7	TGTGCCAGCAGCTTAGCTGCGGGAAAAACCTACGAGCAGTACTTC	CASSLAAGKTYEQYF
-	TRBV19	-	TRBJ2-1	TGTGCCAGTAGGGAGGGGTCGGCCCGTCCCTACAATGAGCAGTTCTTC	CASREGSARPYNEQFF
-	TRBV6-5	-	TRBJ1-5	TGTGCCAGCAGTTACGGGGGCCTCAATCAGCCCCAGCATTTT	CASSYGGLNQPQHF
-	TRBV19	-	TRBJ2-7	TGTGCCAGTAAACCGGGACGCGCTAGCGTCGAGCAGTACTTC	CASKPGRASVEQYF
once	TRBV4-3	-	TRBJ1-4	TGCGCCAGCAGCCAAGGGTTCGGGGGTCCAAGGGAAAAACTGTTTTTT	CASSQGFGGPREKLFF
-	TRBV18	TRBD2	TRBJ2-7	TGTGCCAGCTCACCCGGGGAGGGCCACGAGCAGTACTTC	CASSPGEGHEQYF
-	TRBV18	TRBD1	TRBJ2-1	TGTGCCAGCTCACGACTCGCGACAGGGGGGAATGAGCAGTTCTTC	CASSRLATGGNEQFF
-	TRBV25-1	TRBD2	TRBJ2-1	TGTGCCAGCAGTGAATTAGCGGGGGGGGATTATACTGAGCAGTTCTTC	CASSELAGGDYTEQFF
-	TRBV19	TRBD1	TRBJ1-4	TGTGCCAGTACCAAGATGACAGGGAGAAATGAAAAACTGTTTTTT	CASTKMTGRNEKLFF
-	TRBV6-5	TRBD2	TRBJ2-7	TGTGCCAGCTCTAGCGGCCGACAGCGGGAGGGCGAGCAGTACTTC	CASSSGRQREGEQYF
-	TRBV28	TRBD2	TRBJ2-7	TGTGCCAGCAGTCCAAGCGGGAGGATCGACGAGCAGTACTTC	CASSPSGRIDEQYF
-	TRBV11-3	-	TRBJ1-1	TGTGCCAGCAGCCGAGGGCCAGGGGAGAACACTGAAGCTTTCTTT	CASSRGPGENTEAFF
once	TRBV18	-	TRBJ2-5	TGTGCCAGCTCACCACCTTCCATCCAAGAGACCCAGTACTTC	CASSPPSIQETQYF